The TCR beta chain under discussion was sequenced for a study of regulatory T cells in long-lasting Graves disease. Study observations and caveats: Favored gene segments in persistent disease were TRBV28, TRBJ1-2 and TRBJ2-5.

Germline values: CDR1 KGHSH, CDR2 LQKENI. The CDR3 is 15 amino acids. V was pared by 6 bases and J by 2 bases, with 6 bases of the junction left unmatched. Regarding time point: newly diagnosed GD, antithyroid drugs for less than 3 months. PBMCs provided the RNA from which the TCR library was made. For this clonotype: Its antigen is undetermined.

Relying on iRepertoire HTBI primers and Arm-PCR of CDR3 regions, the team built TCR beta libraries. One entry per CDR3 protein, called by TCRdb with MiXCR from the multiplex PCR reads. The sample includes about half a million distinct CDR3 sequences, approximately 12% of them seen just once. These data were likewise used in another study, on T cells in Graves' hyperthyroidism and ophthalmopathy. That paper notes: Before onset, by a median of around 6.1 months, the model predicted ophthalmopathy.

This TCR derives from a woman aged 25-40 years with Graves disease. The source material was peripheral blood mononuclear cells (PBMCs), sampled at new diagnosis, from a patient treated with antithyroid drugs. The J gene is TRBJ2-1, the V gene TRBV18; TRBD1 matches 8 bases. CDR3: CASSRTGKTYNEQFF. For the CDR3, the DNA is TGTGCCAGCTCTCGGACAGGGAAAACCTACAATGAGCAGTTCTTC.